These T cell receptor beta chains were read from a single sample in a study of shared clonotypes between healthy human individuals. Repertoires were generated with immunoSEQ multiplex PCR, while TCRdb's copy carries only in-frame clones and drops some. The sample consists of around 620,000 clones, 95% of them appearing once. Material for sequencing was naive CD8+ T cells sorted from blood. These receptors were obtained from a woman under 40 in good health. Each CDR3 is given with its conserved first and last residue. The D gene is left open where the match is weak. Clone size is not always given. Where it is, it says once, few, many or a class for expanded clones.

TRBJ2-7,.,.,TRBV5-1,TGCGCCAGCAGCTTCACGTCCCTTGCCCGACCCTACGAGCAGTACTTC,CASSFTSLARPYEQYF
TRBJ2-7,.,.,TRBV6-5,TGTGCCAGCAGTTACCACCCTAGGAACGAGCAGTACTTC,CASSYHPRNEQYF
TRBJ2-5,.,.,TRBV9,TGTGCCAGCAGCGCACAAGAGACCCAGTACTTC,CASSAQETQYF
TRBJ2-2,.,TRBD2,TRBV19,TGTGCCAGTAGTATTTTCGGGAGCGGGGGCACCGGGGAGCTGTTTTTT,CASSIFGSGGTGELFF
TRBJ1-2,.,.,TRBV28,TGTGCCAGCAGTTTCTATCGAGCAGGGGCGAGTGGTGGCTACACCTTC,CASSFYRAGASGGYTF
TRBJ2-1,.,.,TRBV15,TGTGCCACCAGCAGTCGAGGGGAGCAGTTCTTC,CATSSRGEQFF
TRBJ2-3,once,.,TRBV6-5,TGTGCCAGCAGTAGGGGTAGCTCTAGCACAGATACGCAGTATTTT,CASSRGSSSTDTQYF
TRBJ1-1,.,.,TRBV28,TGTGCCAGCAGTTTAGGGTGGAACACTGAAGCTTTCTTT,CASSLGWNTEAFF
TRBJ1-2,.,.,TRBV6-5,TGTGCCAGCAGTTACTCAGTGGGGGCCGGGTATGGCTACACCTTC,CASSYSVGAGYGYTF
TRBJ2-3,.,.,TRBV4-2,TGTGCCAGCAGCCAAGATGTCGCCAATTGGCCGCGGGACACAGATACGCAGTATTTT,CASSQDVANWPRDTDTQYF
TRBJ1-6,.,.,TRBV7-9,TGTGCCAGCAGCTTAGATAATTCACCCCTCCACTTT,CASSLDNSPLHF
TRBJ1-3,few,.,TRBV27,TGTGCCAGCAGTCCCCTCGGTCCTGGAAACACCATATATTTT,CASSPLGPGNTIYF
TRBJ2-7,.,.,TRBV28,TGTGCCAGCAGTTTAAACCCGGGGCCCTCCTACGAGCAGTACTTC,CASSLNPGPSYEQYF
TRBJ2-3,once,TRBD2,TRBV10-2,TGCGCCAGCGTATACGGACTAGCGGCCACAGATACGCAGTATTTT,CASVYGLAATDTQYF
TRBJ2-2,.,TRBD1,TRBV28,TGTGCCAGCATTCCGACAGGGGCCAACACCGGGGAGCTGTTTTTT,CASIPTGANTGELFF
TRBJ2-7,.,.,TRBV6-5,TGTGCCAGCAGTTACACAGCCGGGATTGGGGTCCGCGAGCAGTACTTC,CASSYTAGIGVREQYF
TRBJ1-2,.,.,TRBV5-1,TGCGCCAGCAGCTTGGTTGGTAACCGTGGCTACACCTTC,CASSLVGNRGYTF
TRBJ2-7,.,TRBD2,TRBV27,TGTGCCAGCAGTCTCGGACCGGGGACTAGCCCGAGTGTCGAGCAGTACTTC,CASSLGPGTSPSVEQYF
TRBJ2-7,.,.,TRBV7-9,TGTGCCAGCAGCTTCGACAGAATCTACGAGCAGTACTTC,CASSFDRIYEQYF
TRBJ2-7,.,.,TRBV4-1,TGCGCCAGCAGCCATCGCCCGACAGGAAACTCCTACGAGCAGTACTTC,CASSHRPTGNSYEQYF
TRBJ2-4,.,.,TRBV7-9,TGTGCCAGCAGCCCCTCCCCAGGGGCGGCCAAAAACATTCAGTACTTC,CASSPSPGAAKNIQYF
TRBJ1-4,.,TRBD1,TRBV4-1,TGCGCCAGCAGCCGCGGACAGGGTAACGGAGATGAAAAACTGTTTTTT,CASSRGQGNGDEKLFF
TRBJ2-1,.,TRBD2,TRBV28,TGTGCCAGCAGTGCCCTGGCGGGAGGGCCTATAAGTGAGCAGTTCTTC,CASSALAGGPISEQFF
TRBJ2-1,.,TRBD1,TRBV11-2,TGTGCCAGCAGCTTACCGGACAGGCCCAACTCCTACAATGAGCAGTTCTTC,CASSLPDRPNSYNEQFF
TRBJ2-7,.,.,TRBV10-3,TGTGCCATCAGTGAGTCTACAGCGAGGGGCTACGAGCAGTACTTC,CAISESTARGYEQYF
TRBJ2-7,.,.,TRBV30,TGTGCCTGGAGTACAGGGTTGGGGTCCTACGAGCAGTACTTC,CAWSTGLGSYEQYF
TRBJ2-7,.,.,TRBV7-9,TGTGCCAGCAGCTATGGACAGCCATACGAGCAGTACTTC,CASSYGQPYEQYF
TRBJ2-5,.,TRBD2,TRBV19,TGTGCCAGTAGTATTGAGTCGAGTTGGACTAGCGGGAGATGGGAGACCCAGTACTTC,CASSIESSWTSGRWETQYF
TRBJ1-1,.,.,TRBV5-1,TGCGCCAGCAGCGGGGACATGAACACTGAAGCTTTCTTT,CASSGDMNTEAFF
TRBJ2-7,.,.,TRBV13,TGTGCCAGCAGCCCCCAGGCCTCCTACGAGCAGTACTTC,CASSPQASYEQYF
TRBJ1-1,once,TRBD1,TRBV2,TGTGCCAGCAGTGAAGCATGGGACAGGGCGGACACTGAAGCTTTCTTT,CASSEAWDRADTEAFF
TRBJ1-5,.,.,TRBV27,TGTGCCAGCAGTTTTATAGGGGGCAATCAGCCCCAGCATTTT,CASSFIGGNQPQHF
TRBJ2-1,.,.,TRBV2,TGTGCCAGCAGTGAACCTGGGGAGTTGGACTACAATGAGCAGTTCTTC,CASSEPGELDYNEQFF
TRBJ2-7,.,.,TRBV28,TGTGCCAGCAGTTTAGACGAGCGTGGGCACTCCTACGAGCAGTACTTC,CASSLDERGHSYEQYF
TRBJ1-3,.,.,TRBV5-1,TGCGCCAGCAGAGACAGCTCTGGAAACACCATATATTTT,CASRDSSGNTIYF
TRBJ1-5,few,.,TRBV6-1,TGTGCCACCTCCCCCAGGCTTCATAGCAATCAGCCCCAGCATTTT,CATSPRLHSNQPQHF
TRBJ2-5,.,.,TRBV28,TGTGCCAGCAGTTTATATGGTCTCGGGGAGGAGGGTCAAGAGACCCAGTACTTC,CASSLYGLGEEGQETQYF
TRBJ2-7,once,.,TRBV6-1,TGTGCCAGCCGGTGGACCTACGAGCAGTACTTC,CASRWTYEQYF
TRBJ2-3,.,.,TRBV30,TGTGCCTGGAGTGGTTGCGGGAGCACAGATACGCAGTATTTT,CAWSGCGSTDTQYF
TRBJ2-3,.,.,TRBV5-1,TGCGCCAGCAGCTTGGCTAGTTTCACAGATACGCAGTATTTT,CASSLASFTDTQYF
TRBJ2-7,.,TRBD2,TRBV9,TGTGCCAGCGCACTAGCGGGAGGGTCATCCTACGAGCAGTACTTC,CASALAGGSSYEQYF
TRBJ2-3,.,TRBD2,TRBV10-1,TGCGCCAGCAGTGAACTAGCGTCTGGCACAGATACGCAGTATTTT,CASSELASGTDTQYF
TRBJ2-2,.,TRBD1,TRBV7-8,TGTGCCAGCAGCTTTGGGACAGGACTTATAATAAGGGAGCTGTTTTTT,CASSFGTGLIIRELFF
TRBJ1-5,.,TRBD1,TRBV5-6,TGTGCCAGCAGCTTGGCCAGTGCAGACAGGGGGAGTCAGCCCCAGCATTTT,CASSLASADRGSQPQHF
TRBJ2-3,.,TRBD2,TRBV27,TGTGCCAGCAGTTTCGGGACTAGCGAATATACGCAGTATTTT,CASSFGTSEYTQYF
TRBJ2-7,.,.,TRBV2,TGTGCCAGCAGTACGTATGACTACGAGCAGTACTTC,CASSTYDYEQYF
TRBJ1-5,few,.,TRBV7-9,TGTGCCAGCAGCTACCGTTACGATCAGCCCCAGCATTTT,CASSYRYDQPQHF
TRBJ2-6,.,.,TRBV27,TGTGCCAGCAGTTTCGGGGGTCTTGCTGGGGCCAACGTCCTGACTTTC,CASSFGGLAGANVLTF
TRBJ2-7,.,.,TRBV25-1,TGTGCCAGCAGTGGGGTGCACGAGCAGTACTTC,CASSGVHEQYF
TRBJ2-3,.,TRBD2,TRBV7-8,TGTGCCAGCAGCTTAGCTTCCGGGACTAGCGAAAGCACAGATACGCAGTATTTT,CASSLASGTSESTDTQYF
TRBJ2-7,.,.,TRBV7-6,TGTGCCAGCAGCCCAGGGGTATTCTGGTCCTACGAGCAGTACTTC,CASSPGVFWSYEQYF
TRBJ2-3,.,TRBD1,TRBV10-3,TGTGCCATCAGTGCGGAGACAGGGACCACAGATACGCAGTATTTT,CAISAETGTTDTQYF
TRBJ2-7,once,TRBD2,TRBV11-2,TGTGCCAGCAGCTTACCCGATAGCGGGAGGAGGTACGAGCAGTACTTC,CASSLPDSGRRYEQYF